The sequence of this T cell receptor (beta chain) was determined in a study of control samples from healthy donors and cancer patients. This clone was seen only once. CDR3 length: 20 amino acids. The table came from immunoSEQ multiplex PCR; TCRdb's copy has only in-frame clones and leaves some out. The sample lists about 120,000 clones; roughly 90% were seen once. The sequenced sample was blood. The chain is built from TRBV21-1 and TRBJ2-7; the D call TRBD2 from the table was never checked on the DNA. TRBV21-1 is tagged as a pseudogene. The receptor was derived from a man aged 40-50 years in good health. The CDR3 loop is CASSKKDLAAGGKSSYEQYF. DNA for the CDR3: TGTGCCAGCAGCAAAAAAGATCTCGCCGCGGGGGGGAAAAGCTCCTACGAGCAGTACTTC.